The clone carrying this T cell receptor beta chain was seen a handful of times. This specimen belongs to a study of blood T cell repertoires in COVID-19. Across the whole study: Some COVID-19 samples were acute and others convalescent; all came from the United States, Italy and Spain. In each case, the material was cDNA or gDNA derived from T cells, B-cell-depleted T cells, or PBMCs.

Original processing methods: Reference gene primer amplification in the assay estimated nucleated cell counts. Clones were read by immunoSEQ multiplex PCR, and TCRdb kept only the in-frame ones, dropping some. The V and J calls and clone size are taken from that table; D and trimming were inferred from the DNA. The table shows roughly 390,000 clones, with about 85% occurring only once. The CDR3 runs 12 residues. Germline-derived CDR1 and CDR2 are LNHDA and SQIVND (reference sequence). V shed 6 bases and J shed 4 bases, with 9 bases lying between them. The origin of this receptor is a woman younger than 35 with acute or convalescent COVID-19. The chain uses TRBV19 and TRBJ1-2; D is uncertain. The source material was peripheral blood. The CDR3 sequence is CASSDFTYGYTF. CDR3 sequence (DNA): TGTGCCAGTAGCGACTTCACCTATGGCTACACCTTC.